Sequencing of this TCR beta chain was carried out in a study of T cells after yellow fever vaccination. Overall study context: In the case of low-cell-number fractions, SMART-Seq v4 Ultra Low Input was used for preparation. Whole-study results and caveats: Boosting was followed by the reappearance of most primary-vaccination clones (about 97% CD4, about 89% CD8).

This clonotype was observed many times. The antigen remains undetermined. From germline, CDR1 is MNHNS and CDR2 SASEGT. This CDR3 is built from 13 residues. V was pared by 2 bases and J by 1 base, with 3 bases between. Using its own MiXCR run on the 5' RACE reads, TCRdb lists one record per CDR3 protein. Found here are roughly 500,000 distinct CDR3 sequences, 15% to 20% of them singletons; the top ten hold approximately 15%. The chain couples TRBV6-1 to TRBJ2-4; D gene uncertain. This receptor was obtained from a man aged 25 to 40 who received the YFV17D yellow fever vaccine. Sequenced here: PBMCs, sampled 15 days after the yellow fever booster vaccination. The CDR3 bases are TGTGCCAGCAGTGAATTTGCCAAAAACATTCAGTACTTC. Encoded protein: CASSEFAKNIQYF.